This section outlines one T cell receptor beta chain sequence together with its context. Its antigen is still unknown. The assay was immunoSEQ multiplex PCR, and TCRdb's table has in-frame clones only and misses some. Here the sample spans around 110,000 clones, approximately 77% being singletons. These data belong to a study of radiotherapy plus CTLA-4 blockade in lung cancer. Looking at the study overall: The study recorded objective responses in about 18% of patients and disease control in roughly 34%. Study-level findings and limits: Reports state that early shifts in blood T cell clones, with interferon-beta, best predicted response. TCR clones of tumor origin grew in blood after radiotherapy plus ipilimumab.

Treatment of patients with chemo-refractory metastatic non-small-cell lung cancer consisted of focal radiation plus CTLA-4 blockade with ipilimumab. Specimen: peripheral blood, collected from a patient treated with radiotherapy plus ipilimumab. The TCR sequence derives from a human donor with non-small cell lung cancer that progressed on radiotherapy plus ipilimumab. Some clones in this sample may be carry-over from other donors' samples.

The chain's CDR3 is CASSQEAGSQETQYF. CDR3 nucleotides: TGCGCCAGCAGCCAAGAGGCGGGTAGCCAAGAGACCCAGTACTTC. This rearrangement joins TRBV4-3 to TRBJ2-5; possible D gene TRBD2, 5 bases. Germline V gene data show CDR1 as LGHNA and CDR2 as YSLEER. The V end was cut by 0 bases, the J end by 1 base, with 9 bases between. The CDR3 consists of 15 residues.